The source of this TCR beta chain is a study of T cell responses to AZD1222 COVID-19 vaccine. The table came from immunoSEQ multiplex PCR; TCRdb's copy has only in-frame clones and leaves some out. The sample shows about 150,000 clones, more than 70% of them seen only once. Germline CDR1 and CDR2: SGHAT and FQNNGV. This CDR3 comprises 15 residues. The V end lost 3 bases, the J end lost 3 bases, and 14 bases lay between the germline ends. This TCR came from an adult in good health. The chain combines TRBV11-2 with TRBJ1-2; D uncertain. The input for sequencing was peripheral blood, taken on day 0 of MenACWY control vaccination. CDR3 in amino acids: CASSFQDIGDYGYTF. In DNA, the CDR3 is TGTGCCAGCAGCTTTCAGGATATTGGTGACTATGGCTACACCTTC.